The 27 T cell receptor beta chains below were found in one sample sequenced in a study of immune cell composition in non-small cell lung cancer. Generated by immunoSEQ multiplex PCR, the TCRdb table keeps only in-frame clones and is missing some. The profile covers about 14,000 clones, with over 70% appearing a single time and around 10% taken by the ten largest. Sequenced material: lung tumor tissue. These TCRs come from a human donor with non-small cell lung cancer.

This clone was seen once. CDR3 loop: CASSSSTGGISYNEQFF. In DNA form, the CDR3 reads TGTGCCAGCAGCTCGTCGACTGGGGGTATTTCCTACAATGAGCAGTTCTTC. The V and J genes are TRBV5-5 and TRBJ2-1, with D perhaps assigned TRBD1 or TRBD2 (5 bases each). CDR1 is SGHKS and CDR2 is YYEKEE in the germline V gene (reference sequence). V shed 3 bases and J shed 1 base, with 17 bases lying between them. This CDR3 has 17 residues.

The rearrangement uses TRBV5-4 and TRBJ2-4; no clear D. The length of the CDR3 is 17 residues. In germline, CDR1 is SGHNT, CDR2 YYREEE (reference sequence). The V and J ends lost 4 bases and 3 bases respectively, with 20 bases between them. The CDR3 reads CASSQNARNEVKNIQYF. The CDR3 DNA sequence: TGTGCCAGCAGCCAAAACGCTAGGAACGAAGTCAAAAACATTCAGTACTTC.

The rearrangement joins TRBV28 to TRBJ2-1, with 9 bases identical to TRBD1. The CDR3 runs to 15 residues. The germline CDR1 and CDR2 sequences are MDHEN and SYDVKM. V was pared by 5 bases and J by 8 bases, with 10 bases of the junction left unmatched. CDR3 DNA sequence: TGTGCCAGCAGTCTTTTCGGGACAGGGTGGGATGAGCAGTTCTTC. Its translation is CASSLFGTGWDEQFF.

V is TRBV9 and J is TRBJ2-7, with TRBD1 matching 7 bases. Germline V gene sequence: CDR1 SGDLS, CDR2 YYNGEE. V shed 0 bases, J shed 0 bases, and the junction held 3 bases outside the gene matches. The CDR3 extends over 15 amino acids. The CDR3 nucleotides read TGTGCCAGCAGCGTAGGCGCAGGGGGCTCCTACGAGCAGTACTTC. Translated, it gives CASSVGAGGSYEQYF.

The chain carries TRBV9 and TRBJ2-1, with D uncertain. The germline V gene has CDR1 SGDLS and CDR2 YYNGEE. V was shortened by 3 bases and J by 4 bases, with 11 bases between the two germline ends. The CDR3 has 14 residues. Here the CDR3 reads CASSAPSTYNEQFF. CDR3 coding DNA: TGTGCCAGCAGCGCGCCTTCCACTTACAATGAGCAGTTCTTC.

V is TRBV30 and J is TRBJ2-1; D remains ambiguous. The V gene lost 2 bases and the J gene lost 8 bases, with 7 bases spanning the gap. This CDR3 region has 11 residues. The germline gives CDR1 GTSNPN, CDR2 SVGIG (reference sequence). The CDR3 bases are TGTGCCTGGAGTCCCCGGCATGAGCAGTTCTTC. This gives the protein CAWSPRHEQFF.

This clone is deemed large. The chain employs TRBV28 and TRBJ2-3; 11 nucleotides match TRBD2. Germline-derived CDR1 and CDR2 are MDHEN and SYDVKM. After removal of 4 bases from V and 4 bases from J, the junction contained 4 bases not matched to a gene. The CDR3 covers 15 residues. The CDR3 DNA is TGTGCCAGCAGTTCTCTAGCGGGAGGCGCAGATACGCAGTATTTT. It yields the protein CASSSLAGGADTQYF. Full variable domain (remainder filled in from reference TRBV28 and TRBJ2-3): DVKVTQSSRYLVKRTGEKVFLECVQDMDHENMFWYRQDPGLGLRLIYFSYDVKMKEKGDIPEGYSVSREKKERFSLILESASTNQTSMYLCASSSLAGGADTQYFGPGTRLTVL.

The V call is TRBV4-1, the J call TRBJ2-1; perhaps TRBD2 as D (5 bases). Trimming left V 4 bases short and J 6 bases short, with 13 bases between. This CDR3 comprises 14 residues. Germline V CDR1 and CDR2: MGHRA, YSYEKL. DNA of the CDR3: TGCGCCAGCAGCCCTGGACTTTACCTCAATGAGCAGTTCTTC. It translates to CASSPGLYLNEQFF.

The chain carries TRBV5-1 and TRBJ1-1; 8 positions agree with TRBD1. V was clipped by 1 base and J by 0 bases; unmatched bases: 8. This CDR3 has 17 residues. Germline assignment: CDR1 SGHRS and CDR2 YFSETQ. CDR3 sequence reads: CASSLFGQGHMNTEAFF. The DNA for the CDR3 is TGCGCCAGCAGCTTGTTTGGACAGGGACACATGAACACTGAAGCTTTCTTT.

The table lists this clone with a few counts. The rearrangement links TRBV30 to TRBJ1-1, with a tentative D call TRBD1 (6 bases). CDR3 length: 12 amino acids. The germline CDR1 and CDR2 sequences are GTSNPN and SVGIG (reference sequence). Trimming took 2 bases from V and 10 from J, leaving 14 bases between them. CDR3 sequence reads: CAWSPTGAGAFF. The CDR3 DNA follows: TGTGCCTGGAGTCCAACGGGGGCGGGAGCTTTCTTT.

The chain joins TRBV7-2 to TRBJ2-2; 7 bases align to TRBD2. Looked up from germline, CDR1 is SGHTA and CDR2 is FQGNSA. The CDR3 is made up of 14 amino acids. V lost 5 bases and J lost 7; bases outside the gene matches: 7. CDR3 residues: CASSLGLDFGELFF. CDR3 coding DNA: TGTGCCAGCAGCCTAGGACTAGATTTCGGGGAGCTGTTTTTT.

The chain joins TRBV29-1 to TRBJ2-3; unclear D gene. Trimming shortened V by 0 bases and J by 3 bases, and 4 bases separated the two germline ends. CDR3 length: 12 residues. The germline CDR1 and CDR2 sequences are SQVTM and ANQGSEA. The CDR3 DNA reads TGCAGCGTTGAAGATGTTACAGATACGCAGTATTTT. Translation gives CSVEDVTDTQYF.

The chain combines TRBV7-8 with TRBJ1-1, with D hard to call. CDR1 is SGHVS, CDR2 FQNEAQ, per germline. V gave up 5 bases and J gave up 0 bases, with 10 bases separating them. The CDR3 has 14 amino acids. Here the CDR3 reads CASSPPVMNTEAFF. The CDR3 region has the DNA TGTGCCAGCAGCCCCCCGGTCATGAACACTGAAGCTTTCTTT.

This clone was seen only once. The CDR3 is CASTFSRALDGEQFF. The CDR3 nucleotides are TGTGCCAGCACTTTTTCCCGGGCCCTTGACGGGGAGCAGTTCTTC. This rearrangement joins TRBV28 to TRBJ2-1; no firm D call. The CDR3 has 15 amino acids. Trimming stripped 7 bases from V and 10 bases from J, with 23 bases between. Germline V gives CDR1 MDHEN, CDR2 SYDVKM.

The V gene is TRBV6-5, the J gene TRBJ2-2; unclear D gene. The CDR3 is made up of 15 amino acids. Germline CDR1 MNHEY, CDR2 SVGAGI. V dropped 0 bases and J dropped 7 bases, with 12 bases sitting between them. In nucleotides, the CDR3 is TGTGCCAGCAGTTACTCGAACATAGTGAGCGGGGAGCTGTTTTTT. The encoded protein is CASSYSNIVSGELFF.

The chain combines TRBV7-8 with TRBJ2-1; no reliable D call. Germline V CDR1 and CDR2: SGHVS, FQNEAQ. The CDR3 is 15 amino acids. Trimming shortened V by 2 bases and J by 0 bases, and 8 bases separated the two germline ends. This CDR3 reads CASSLLESSYNEQFF. CDR3 nucleotides: TGTGCCAGCAGCTTACTCGAGAGCTCCTACAATGAGCAGTTCTTC.

CDR3 loop: CASSSQTGLPYEQYF. The CDR3 DNA reads as TGTGCCAGTAGTTCTCAAACTGGACTTCCCTACGAGCAGTACTTC. This chain links TRBV19 with TRBJ2-7; possibly TRBD2 for D (5 bases). The CDR3 runs to 15 residues. From germline, CDR1 is LNHDA and CDR2 SQIVND (reference sequence). V shed 5 bases and J shed 2 bases, with 16 bases lying between them.

V is TRBV7-2 and J is TRBJ2-7, with D uncertain. Germline V lookup: CDR1 SGHTA, CDR2 FQGNSA. Trimming left V 4 bases short and J 3 bases short, with 10 bases between. The CDR3 has 13 amino acids. The CDR3 sequence: CASSSPAIYEQYF. CDR3 nucleotides: TGTGCCAGCAGCTCCCCCGCGATCTACGAGCAGTACTTC.

The CDR3 region has the DNA TGTGCCAGCAGCGTAGGTTCGGGAAACACTGAAGCTTTCTTT. It codes for CASSVGSGNTEAFF. The genes are TRBV9 and TRBJ1-1, with unresolved D. The germline gives CDR1 SGDLS, CDR2 YYNGEE. Trimming stripped 0 bases from V and 2 bases from J, with 8 bases between. This CDR3 spans 14 amino acids.

The V and J genes are TRBV19 and TRBJ2-3; D remains unclear. The CDR3 runs 14 residues. CDR1 and CDR2 from the germline V gene are LNHDA and SQIVND (reference sequence). The ends were cut back, 1 base at V and 2 bases at J, with 7 bases in the middle. This chain's CDR3 is CASSIGDLTDTQYF. For the CDR3, the DNA is TGTGCCAGTAGTATAGGTGACCTCACAGATACGCAGTATTTT.

The chain has TRBV12-5 and TRBJ1-1, with no clear D. V shed 3 bases and J shed 0 bases, with 5 bases lying between them. The CDR3 runs to 13 residues. Germline CDR1 reads LGHNT; CDR2 reads FRNRAP. CDR3 residues: CASGFRLNTEAFF. The DNA of the CDR3 is TGTGCTAGTGGTTTTCGGTTGAACACTGAAGCTTTCTTT. Looking up the rest from reference TRBV12-5 and TRBJ1-1 gives the full variable domain: DARVTQTPRHKVTEMGQEVTMRCQPILGHNTVFWYRQTMMQGLELLAYFRNRAPLDDSGMPKDRFSAEMPDATLATLKIQPSEPRDSAVYFCASGFRLNTEAFFGQGTRLTVV.

The gene calls are TRBV28 and TRBJ1-4; no reliable D call. The germline V gene has CDR1 MDHEN and CDR2 SYDVKM. Trimming cost V 6 bases and J 8 bases, with 13 bases left between them. The CDR3 has 13 amino acids. The CDR3 DNA follows: TGTGCCAGCAGCCCCCGCGTTGCCGAAAAACTGTTTTTT. It specifies CASSPRVAEKLFF.

This clone appeared once. This rearrangement joins TRBV18 to TRBJ2-7, with D hard to call. Germline CDR1 reads KGHSH; CDR2 reads LQKENI. Trimming shortened V by 3 bases and J by 5 bases, and 5 bases separated the two germline ends. CDR3 length: 11 residues. CDR3 sequence reads: CASSPADEQYF. The DNA of the CDR3 is TGTGCCAGCTCACCGGCTGACGAGCAGTACTTC.

The chain joins TRBV5-1 to TRBJ2-7; D gene uncertain. The CDR3 runs to 11 residues. Trimming removed 5 bases from V and 7 bases from J, with 10 bases in between. Germline V CDR1 and CDR2: SGHRS, YFSETQ. The CDR3 nucleotides are TGCGCCAGCAGTGGAGTCAGGGAGCAGTACTTC. Protein product: CASSGVREQYF.

This chain connects TRBV11-2 to TRBJ2-3; D gene ambiguous. V gave up 5 bases and J gave up 3 bases, with 9 bases separating them. Looked up from germline, CDR1 is SGHAT and CDR2 is FQNNGV. The CDR3 extends over 13 amino acids. The CDR3 reads CASSPPGTDTQYF. The CDR3 nucleotides read TGTGCCAGCAGCCCCCCGGGTACAGATACGCAGTATTTT.

This clone came up a few times. The chain joins TRBV4-2 to TRBJ1-6, with D unclear. Germline lookup yields CDR1 LGHNA and CDR2 YNFKEQ. The CDR3 spans 19 residues. V was trimmed by 1 base and J by 0 bases, leaving 16 bases between them. The CDR3 sequence is CASSQGSQASSSYNSPLHF. DNA of the CDR3: TGTGCCAGCAGCCAAGGAAGCCAGGCCTCAAGCTCCTATAATTCACCCCTCCACTTT.

The rearrangement links TRBV5-4 to TRBJ1-4; tentative D call: TRBD1 (5 bases). The V end lost 0 bases, the J end lost 8 bases, and 11 bases lay between the germline ends. The CDR3 is made up of 14 amino acids. The germline gives CDR1 SGHNT, CDR2 YYREEE (reference sequence). The CDR3 spells CASSLEAGFEKLFF. In DNA form, the CDR3 reads TGTGCCAGCAGCTTGGAGGCAGGGTTCGAAAAACTGTTTTTT.